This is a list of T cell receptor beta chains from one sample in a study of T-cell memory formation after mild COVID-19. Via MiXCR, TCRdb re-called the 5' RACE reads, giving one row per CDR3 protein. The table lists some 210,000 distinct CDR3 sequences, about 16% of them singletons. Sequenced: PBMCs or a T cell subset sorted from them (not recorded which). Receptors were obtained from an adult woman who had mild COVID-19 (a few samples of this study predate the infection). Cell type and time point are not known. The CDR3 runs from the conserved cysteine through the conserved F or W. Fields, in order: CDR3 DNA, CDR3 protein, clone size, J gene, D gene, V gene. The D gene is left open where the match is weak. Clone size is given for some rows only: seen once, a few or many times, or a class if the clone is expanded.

TGTGCCAGCAGCCAAGGCGGGACTCCTTACAATGAGCAGTTCTTC	CASSQGGTPYNEQFF	medium-sized	TRBJ2-1	.	TRBV3-1
TGTGCCAGCAGTTTAACGGGACAGTCAGAAGCTTTCTTT	CASSLTGQSEAFF	.	TRBJ1-1	TRBD1	TRBV27
TGTGCCAGCAGCTTAGAGCAGGGTGTGGTCGGGGAGCTGTTTTTT	CASSLEQGVVGELFF	few	TRBJ2-2	.	TRBV7-2
TGTGCCACCCAACAGGGGCCCGCCTATGGCTACACCTTC	CATQQGPAYGYTF	few	TRBJ1-2	TRBD1	TRBV12-3/TRBV12-4
TGTGCTAGTGGGCGGGGGGGTAGCGGCAATCAGCCCCAGCATTTT	CASGRGGSGNQPQHF	.	TRBJ1-5	.	TRBV12-5
TGTGCCAGCAGCTCGGACAGGGCCTACAATGAGCAGTTCTTC	CASSSDRAYNEQFF	.	TRBJ2-1	TRBD1	TRBV7-9
TGTGCCACCAGTGACCCCAGCGGGAGTGGCACAGATACGCAGTATTTT	CATSDPSGSGTDTQYF	few	TRBJ2-3	TRBD2	TRBV24-1
TGCGCCAGCGGTCTAGCGGCAGGGGGCACAGATACGCAGTATTTT	CASGLAAGGTDTQYF	.	TRBJ2-3	.	TRBV5-1
TGTGCCAGCTCACTTGGGGACAGTAATAGCAATCAGCCCCAGCATTTT	CASSLGDSNSNQPQHF	many	TRBJ1-5	TRBD1	TRBV18
TGCGCCAGCAGCTTGGCGCGACAGGGGGCCGAAGGCTACACCTTC	CASSLARQGAEGYTF	.	TRBJ1-2	TRBD1	TRBV5-1
TGCAGTGCTAGAGATCCCCGAGGGGGATCTGAAGCTTTCTTT	CSARDPRGGSEAFF	.	TRBJ1-1	.	TRBV20-1
TGTGCCAGCACGTGGGCTAGCGGGGACAATGAGCAGTTCTTC	CASTWASGDNEQFF	.	TRBJ2-1	TRBD2	TRBV7-9
TGTGCCTGGTTCGTTAGCGGGAGAGGACGCTACAATGAGCAGTTCTTC	CAWFVSGRGRYNEQFF	.	TRBJ2-1	TRBD2	TRBV30
TGCGCCAGCAGTAAGGAAAGCACAGATACGCAGTATTTT	CASSKESTDTQYF	many	TRBJ2-3	.	TRBV5-1
TGTGCCAGCTCACCCTTAGCAATGGGGGAGACCCAGTACTTC	CASSPLAMGETQYF	few	TRBJ2-5	.	TRBV18
TGTGCCAGCAGCCGGATGAGAAGGGAGGGTGTCACAGATACGCAGTATTTT	CASSRMRREGVTDTQYF	few	TRBJ2-3	TRBD2	TRBV6-6
TGTGCCAGCAGAACTGGACAGGGGGATAATTCACCCCTCCACTTT	CASRTGQGDNSPLHF	.	TRBJ1-6	TRBD1	TRBV12-3/TRBV12-4
TGTGCCACACGGGGGGGGCAGAACGAGCAGTACTTC	CATRGGQNEQYF	.	TRBJ2-7	TRBD2	TRBV3-1
TGTGCCAGCTCACCAGGGAGGGGCTTTTCCTACGAGCAGTACTTC	CASSPGRGFSYEQYF	many	TRBJ2-7	TRBD2	TRBV18
TGCGCCAGCAGCTCACCAGGAGGGGAGACCCAGTACTTC	CASSSPGGETQYF	.	TRBJ2-5	.	TRBV5-1
TGTGCCAGCAGCTCGACAGTGTTTCGCACAGATACGCAGTATTTT	CASSSTVFRTDTQYF	many	TRBJ2-3	.	TRBV7-2
TGCAGTGCTAGTCCTGTAACCACGGGACTAGGGAATGAGCAGTTCTTC	CSASPVTTGLGNEQFF	few	TRBJ2-1	TRBD2	TRBV20-1
TGCGCCAGCAGCTTGGACAGGGGGTGGAATGAGCAGTTCTTC	CASSLDRGWNEQFF	.	TRBJ2-1	TRBD1	TRBV5-1
TGCAGTGCTCCACAGGGTCTTGGTGGCTACACCTTC	CSAPQGLGGYTF	.	TRBJ1-2	.	TRBV20-1
TGCGCCAGCAGCATCGACAGGCCCGGGGAGCTGTTTTTT	CASSIDRPGELFF	.	TRBJ2-2	.	TRBV5-1
TGCAGTGCAGTGACTAACTATGGCTACACCTTC	CSAVTNYGYTF	.	TRBJ1-2	.	TRBV20-1
TGCAGTGCGTCGAAACTAGCGGGTGGCACAGATACGCAGTATTTT	CSASKLAGGTDTQYF	.	TRBJ2-3	TRBD2	TRBV20-1
TGTGCCAGCAGACGGGGAACTTTCACAGATACGCAGTATTTT	CASRRGTFTDTQYF	.	TRBJ2-3	.	TRBV6-1
TGTGCCAGCAGCTCAGGGACTCAGCCCCAGCATTTT	CASSSGTQPQHF	.	TRBJ1-5	.	TRBV7-2
TGTGCCAGCAGTTTCCCCCCCGGGTCTTCCCCATCCTACGAGCAGTACTTC	CASSFPPGSSPSYEQYF	.	TRBJ2-7	.	TRBV12-3/TRBV12-4
TGCGCCAGCGCGGGACAGGGGCTTGCCCGCACAGATACGCAGTATTTT	CASAGQGLARTDTQYF	few	TRBJ2-3	TRBD1	TRBV5-1
TGCAGTGCGGAGGCCAGCGGGAGGGGGTCGTCCTACGAGCAGTACTTC	CSAEASGRGSSYEQYF	.	TRBJ2-7	TRBD2	TRBV20-1
TGTGCCAGCAGATCTATAAAGAAAAACACTGAAGCTTTCTTT	CASRSIKKNTEAFF	.	TRBJ1-1	.	TRBV3-1
TGTGCCATCAGTACGGACGGGAACACTGAAGCTTTCTTT	CAISTDGNTEAFF	few	TRBJ1-1	.	TRBV10-3
TGCAGCGTTGTAGAACAGGGCGGCTCCTACAATGAGCAGTTCTTC	CSVVEQGGSYNEQFF	few	TRBJ2-1	.	TRBV29-1
TGTGCCAGCAGCCAAGGACTAGCCAATGAGCAGTTCTTC	CASSQGLANEQFF	few	TRBJ2-1	TRBD2	TRBV11-2
TGTGCCAGCAGCTTCCAGGGGGCACCACGCACAGATACGCAGTATTTT	CASSFQGAPRTDTQYF	.	TRBJ2-3	TRBD1	TRBV7-9
TGTGCCAGCAGCCCACTAGGCCTAGCGGTTCCAGATACGCAGTATTTT	CASSPLGLAVPDTQYF	many	TRBJ2-3	TRBD2	TRBV7-3
TGTGCCAGCAGCCAAGGGACTAGCGGTATCGCAGATACGCAGTATTTT	CASSQGTSGIADTQYF	.	TRBJ2-3	TRBD2	TRBV3-1
TGTGCCAGCAGCCAAGATTTGACAGGGGAGGTCTATGGCTACACCTTC	CASSQDLTGEVYGYTF	few	TRBJ1-2	TRBD1	TRBV4-2
TGCGCCAGCAGCTCAACTAGCACCGAAGAGACCCAGTACTTC	CASSSTSTEETQYF	.	TRBJ2-5	.	TRBV5-1
TGCAGCGTACGGGACGGTGATAATTCACCCCTCCACTTT	CSVRDGDNSPLHF	once	TRBJ1-6	.	TRBV29-1
TGCGCCAGCAGCTTGGTGGGGGCGGGAGAGACCCAGTACTTC	CASSLVGAGETQYF	once	TRBJ2-5	.	TRBV5-1
TGTGCCAGCAGCTTAACCAGCAGGGGAAGAGACCAGTACTTC	CASSLTSRGRDQYF	.	TRBJ2-5	.	TRBV7-3